This TCR beta chain was recovered during a study of cytomegalovirus exposure and HLA in healthy donors. Healthy bone marrow donors made up the donor group. On this clone itself: The antigen is not known.

Whole-study results and caveats: In the analysis, some V segments, TRBV6-2 and TRBV6-3 included, were excluded as indistinguishable. The study recorded about 150 TCR beta chains that were cytomegalovirus-associated. Reportedly, fewer N-insertions than the approximately 700-donor mean appeared in an Asian-associated ancestry cluster in a later analysis.

Trimming left V 1 base short and J 6 bases short, with 7 bases between. Germline CDR1 is SGHVS and CDR2 is FQNEAQ. The CDR3 covers 13 residues. In the PCR, 60 Vbeta and 13 Jbeta primers were used. Generated by immunoSEQ multiplex PCR, the TCRdb table keeps only in-frame clones and is missing some. The sample carries around 100,000 clones, 60% to 80% recorded once. This clonotype originated in a man aged 45-65 years in good health and CMV-seropositive. The specimen sequenced was PBMCs. The chain employs TRBV7-8 and TRBJ2-1; D might be TRBD1 (5 bases). CDR3 sequence: CASSLGQTNEQFF. The CDR3, as DNA: TGTGCCAGCAGCTTAGGACAGACCAATGAGCAGTTCTTC.